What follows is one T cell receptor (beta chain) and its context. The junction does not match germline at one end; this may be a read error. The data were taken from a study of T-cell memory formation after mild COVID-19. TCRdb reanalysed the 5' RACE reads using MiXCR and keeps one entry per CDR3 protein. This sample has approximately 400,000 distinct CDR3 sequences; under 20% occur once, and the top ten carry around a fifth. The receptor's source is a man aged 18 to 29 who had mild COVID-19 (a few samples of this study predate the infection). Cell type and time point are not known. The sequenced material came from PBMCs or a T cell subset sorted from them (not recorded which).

The CDR3 DNA reads TGTGCCACCAGTGAGCACCGGACAGGGTCGTCGTCCTACAATGAGCAGTTC. Protein: CATSEHRTGSSSYNEQF. J is TRBJ2-1 and V is TRBV24-1, with 8 bases aligning to TRBD1. The germline V gene has CDR1 KGHDR and CDR2 SFDVKD. The length of the CDR3 is 17 residues.